Detailed here is one TCR beta chain. Its antigen is undetermined. Genes and germline come from the mouse. The CDR3 is cut off 1 residue early in the read; its end comes from the germline J gene. This CDR3 comprises 12 residues. CDR1 and CDR2 (germline): NNHDY, SYVADS. V lost 1 base to trimming and J lost 7 bases, with 9 bases between them. Using immunoSEQ multiplex PCR, the repertoire was profiled, and TCRdb retains in-frame clones only, with some absent. The top ten clones hold roughly 0.7% of a sample with about 50,000 clones, around 69% of them seen once. The sample belongs to a study of tissue T cells after allogeneic stem cell transplantation. Study results and caveats: Motif-based clustering found tissue-specific repertoire signatures shared across patients, though few clones were shared.

The sequenced material came from sorted cells pooled from one or two spleens. The TCR comes from a pool of C57BL/6 mice in good health. The gene calls are TRBV13-3 and TRBJ2-7; no firm D call. CDR3 in amino acids: CASSDRRQEQYF. Incomplete CDR3 DNA: TGTGCCAGCAGTGATAGGAGGCAGGAACAGTAC.